Listed here are 19 T cell receptor beta chains from one sample, sequenced in a study of cytomegalovirus exposure and HLA in healthy donors. The assay was immunoSEQ multiplex PCR, and TCRdb's table has in-frame clones only and misses some. The top ten clones hold 0.83% of a sample with about 360,000 clones, just over 85% of them seen once. The specimen sequenced was PBMCs. Receptor source: a woman under 30 in good health and CMV-seronegative.

V usage is TRBV27 and J usage is TRBJ2-7, with 13 bases identical to TRBD2. Trimming took 9 bases from V and 5 from J; bases not matched to a gene: 4. Per germline, CDR1 MNHEY and CDR2 SMNVEV (reference sequence). The CDR3 is made up of 13 amino acids. CDR3 loop: CASRLAGGHEQYF. The CDR3 DNA reads as TGTGCCAGTCGACTAGCGGGAGGCCACGAGCAGTACTTC.

The CDR3 protein is CASSEMSNSYEQYF. CDR3 nucleotides: TGTGCCAGCAGTGAGATGTCTAACTCCTACGAGCAGTACTTC. V gene TRBV2 combines with J gene TRBJ2-7; D unresolved. The CDR3 totals 14 residues. Germline CDR1 is SNHLY and CDR2 is FYNNEI. The germline V and J ends were trimmed by 3 bases and 0 bases, with 9 bases remaining between them.

In nucleotides, the CDR3 is TGTGCCAGCAGTCCACAGGGGACTAGCAATCAGCCCCAGCATTTT. Protein product: CASSPQGTSNQPQHF. The chain carries TRBV6-6 and TRBJ1-5; 7 positions match TRBD1. The germline V gene encodes CDR1 MNHNY and CDR2 SVGAGI (reference sequence). The CDR3 runs 15 residues. Trimming cost V 5 bases and J 0 bases; bases outside gene matches: 4.

This sequence joins TRBV20-1 and TRBJ1-3; no definite D call. The CDR3 length is 11 residues. Between the trimmed V and J ends, which lost 6 bases and 9 bases, there was a span of 12 bases. The germline V gene encodes CDR1 DFQATT and CDR2 SNEGSKA (reference sequence). CDR3 sequence: CSAAGVATIYF. The CDR3 DNA reads TGCAGTGCCGCCGGCGTAGCCACCATATATTTT.

The CDR3 nucleotides read TGTGCCAGCAGTGGACCGACAGGGGCCGAGCAGTACTTC. Amino acid sequence: CASSGPTGAEQYF. The rearrangement joins TRBV25-1 to TRBJ2-7, with 8 bases matching TRBD1. Germline CDR1 is MGHDK and CDR2 is SYGVNS. V was clipped by 4 bases and J by 6 bases; unmatched bases: 5. CDR3 size: 13 residues.

The chain has TRBV11-2 and TRBJ1-5; no clear D gene. The CDR3 extends over 13 amino acids. CDR1 is SGHAT and CDR2 is FQNNGV in the germline V gene. V lost 2 bases to trimming and J lost 4 bases, with 6 bases between them. The CDR3 DNA follows: TGTGCCAGCAGCTTAATGAGGAATCAGCCCCAGCATTTT. Translating gives CASSLMRNQPQHF.

This clone was recorded once. V usage is TRBV6-5 and J usage is TRBJ2-2; D ambiguous. V lost 0 bases to trimming and J lost 7 bases, with 9 bases between them. The CDR3 is 14 amino acids. Germline V gene sequence: CDR1 MNHEY, CDR2 SVGAGI. The CDR3 sequence: CASSYSRVGGELFF. CDR3 nucleotides: TGTGCCAGCAGTTACTCGAGAGTCGGCGGGGAGCTGTTTTTT.

In DNA form, the CDR3 reads TGTGCCACCAGCAGAAAGTACAGGGGGACTAATGAAAAACTGTTTTTT. Translating it yields CATSRKYRGTNEKLFF. The chain employs TRBV15 and TRBJ1-4, with 8 bases that match TRBD1. V was clipped by 2 bases and J by 2 bases; unmatched bases: 4. The length of the CDR3 is 16 residues. CDR1 is LNHNV and CDR2 is YYDKDF in the germline V gene (reference sequence).

The chain has TRBV29-1 and TRBJ2-1, with 7 bases lining up with TRBD2. The CDR3 sequence is 13 residues long. The junction had 3 bases not matched to a gene; V was cut back by 3 bases and J by 4 bases. Germline V lookup: CDR1 SQVTM, CDR2 ANQGSEA. In nucleotides, the CDR3 is TGCAGCGTTGAGGTAGCGGGTTACAATGAGCAGTTCTTC. Protein product: CSVEVAGYNEQFF.

The chain employs TRBV7-9 and TRBJ2-2; 11 bases align to TRBD2. The junction had 11 bases not matched to a gene; V was cut back by 6 bases and J by 5 bases. The CDR3 covers 17 residues. The germline V gene has CDR1 SEHNR and CDR2 FQNEAQ (reference sequence). CDR3 DNA: TGTGCCAGCAGGATAAATACTAGCGGGAGTGGAACCGGGGAGCTGTTTTTT. It specifies CASRINTSGSGTGELFF.

The chain uses TRBV28 and TRBJ2-2; D possibly corresponds to TRBD2 (5 bases). Germline CDR1 MDHEN, CDR2 SYDVKM. The CDR3 is 13 amino acids. V lost 2 bases, J lost 6 bases, and 7 bases lay in between. The CDR3 coding sequence is TGTGCCAGCAGTTTACACGGGGCCGGGGAGCTGTTTTTT. Protein: CASSLHGAGELFF.

CDR3 sequence (DNA): TGCGCCAGCAGCTTGGGGTCCTTAAGAGGGACTGAAGCTTTCTTT. Translation gives CASSLGSLRGTEAFF. The rearrangement uses TRBV5-1 and TRBJ1-1; D gene uncertain. This CDR3 spans 15 amino acids. Trimming removed 0 bases at V and 5 bases at J, with 14 bases between. Germline V CDR1 and CDR2: SGHRS, YFSETQ.

This chain links TRBV5-4 with TRBJ1-1; D is unclear. CDR1 and CDR2 from the germline V gene are SGHNT and YYREEE (reference sequence). V was clipped by 0 bases and J by 1 base, with 16 bases between them. The CDR3 loop spans 17 amino acids. The CDR3 DNA sequence: TGTGCCAGCAGCTTGGCCGTTAGTGGAGGTTCGAACACTGAAGCTTTCTTT. It is translated as CASSLAVSGGSNTEAFF.

The chain carries TRBV11-2 and TRBJ1-1, with D unresolved. V lost 1 base and J 1 base, leaving 13 bases between the germline ends. Germline CDR1 is SGHAT and CDR2 is FQNNGV. The CDR3 extends over 16 amino acids. The CDR3 spells CASSLVTFERNTEAFF. The DNA for the CDR3 is TGTGCCAGCAGCTTAGTGACTTTTGAGCGGAACACTGAAGCTTTCTTT.

This clone was picked up one time. This chain uses TRBV4-1 with TRBJ2-7; 11 bases agree with TRBD2. The CDR3 length is 18 residues. Germline V gene data show CDR1 as MGHRA and CDR2 as YSYEKL. The V and J ends lost 4 bases and 4 bases, in that order; junction bases with no gene match: 15. CDR3 bases: TGCGCCAGCAGCCGAAAAGGAGGCCTAGCGGGGGGCACGTACGAGCAGTACTTC. It is translated as CASSRKGGLAGGTYEQYF.

This chain connects TRBV11-2 to TRBJ2-7; 7 nucleotides align to TRBD1. Germline-derived CDR1 and CDR2 are SGHAT and FQNNGV. CDR3 length equals 14 residues. J was trimmed by 6 bases and V by 5 bases; bases with no gene match: 10. DNA for the CDR3: TGTGCCAGCAGCCTTAAGACAGGGTCGTTCGAGCAGTACTTC. Protein sequence: CASSLKTGSFEQYF.

This chain links TRBV9 with TRBJ1-1; D is perhaps TRBD1 (5 bases). V shed 3 bases and J shed 4 bases, with 13 bases lying between them. Germline CDR1 reads SGDLS; CDR2 reads YYNGEE. The CDR3 spans 14 residues. As DNA, the CDR3 is TGTGCCAGCAGCGCATCGATGGGGGGCACTGAAGCTTTCTTT. Its translation: CASSASMGGTEAFF. Filled out from reference TRBV9 and TRBJ1-1, the complete variable domain reads DSGVTQTPKHLITATGQRVTLRCSPRSGDLSVYWYQQSLDQGLQFLIQYYNGEERAKGNILERFSAQQFPDLHSELNLSSLELGDSALYFCASSASMGGTEAFFGQGTRLTVV.

The rearrangement joins TRBV27 to TRBJ2-1; 7 bases agree with TRBD2. CDR1 is MNHEY and CDR2 is SMNVEV in the germline V gene (reference sequence). With V trimmed by 5 bases and J by 6 bases, 7 bases remained unmatched. There are 14 residues in the CDR3. CDR3 in DNA: TGTGCCAGCAGTCCGACGACTAGCTCCAATGAGCAGTTCTTC. Translating it yields CASSPTTSSNEQFF.

V is TRBV6-5 and J is TRBJ1-1, with D perhaps TRBD1 (5 bases). Trimming removed 6 bases at V and 2 bases at J, with 13 bases between. Germline V gives CDR1 MNHEY, CDR2 SVGAGI. This CDR3 contains 14 residues. The CDR3 sequence is CASRTIGHNTEAFF. Here the CDR3 DNA reads TGTGCCAGCAGAACAATTGGACACAACACTGAAGCTTTCTTT.